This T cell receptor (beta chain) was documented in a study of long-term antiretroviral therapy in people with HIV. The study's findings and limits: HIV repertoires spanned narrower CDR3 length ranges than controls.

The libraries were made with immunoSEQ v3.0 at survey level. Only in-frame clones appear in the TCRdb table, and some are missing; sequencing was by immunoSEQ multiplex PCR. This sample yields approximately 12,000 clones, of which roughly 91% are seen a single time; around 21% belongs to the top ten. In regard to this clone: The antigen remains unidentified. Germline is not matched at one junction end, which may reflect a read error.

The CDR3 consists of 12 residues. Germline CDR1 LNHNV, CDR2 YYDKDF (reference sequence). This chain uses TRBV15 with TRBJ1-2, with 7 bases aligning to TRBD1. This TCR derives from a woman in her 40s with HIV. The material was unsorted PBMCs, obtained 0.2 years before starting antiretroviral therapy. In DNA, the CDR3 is TGTGCCACCAGCAGGGATCGGGACAGTCTACGGTTC. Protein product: CATSRDRDSLRF. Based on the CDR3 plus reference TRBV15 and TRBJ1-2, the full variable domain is DAMVIQNPRYQVTQFGKPVTLSCSQTLNHNVMYWYQQKSSQAPKLLFHYYDKDFNNEADTPDNFQSRRPNTSFCFLDIRSPGLGDTAMYLCATSRDRDSLRFGSGTRLTVV.